This is a list of T cell receptor beta chains from one sample in a study of blood T cells in healthy people across ages. Via MiXCR, TCRdb re-called the 5' RACE reads, giving one row per CDR3 protein. Here the sample spans 750,000 to 950,000 distinct CDR3 sequences, under 35% being singletons. The sample was also linked to a second study, of T cells of mothers and their children.

Sequencing input: blood. The source is a woman in her 40s in good health. Both conserved end residues are part of each CDR3. The D gene is left open where the match is weak. Clone size is shown for a subset of rows, as once, few, many or a class of expanded clone.

D gene	CDR3 length	clone size	V gene	J gene	CDR3 DNA	CDR3 protein
-	15	-	TRBV4-1	TRBJ2-3	TGCGCCAGCAGCCCTCACGGGGCCCCCACAGATACGCAGTATTTT	CASSPHGAPTDTQYF
-	14	few	TRBV5-1	TRBJ1-1	TGCGCCAGCAGCTTGGGGGGGGCGGCGTCTGAAGCTTTCTTT	CASSLGGAASEAFF
TRBD1	18	-	TRBV7-2	TRBJ1-2	TGTGTCAGCAGCTTAGGGTCCGGGACAGGCCCAGCTAACTATGGCTACACCTTC	CVSSLGSGTGPANYGYTF
-	11	few	TRBV28	TRBJ1-1	TGTGCCAGCAGTTTGAAGCAGGAAGCTTTCTTT	CASSLKQEAFF
TRBD2	15	few	TRBV28	TRBJ2-5	TGTGCCAGCAGCCGGGGGGGTTCATACCAAGAGACCCAGTACTTC	CASSRGGSYQETQYF
-	14	few	TRBV6-5	TRBJ1-1	TGTGCCAGCGGACAGAGAACGGGAACCACTGAAGCTTTCTTT	CASGQRTGTTEAFF
TRBD2	16	many	TRBV7-3	TRBJ2-5	TGTGCCAGCAGCTTTGGAGCGGGGGGGCCTGAAGAGACCCAGTACTTC	CASSFGAGGPEETQYF
-	13	-	TRBV28	TRBJ2-5	TGTGCCAGCAGTTTCCAGGGTACAGAGACCCAGTACTTC	CASSFQGTETQYF
-	13	few	TRBV28	TRBJ1-5	TGTGCCAGCAGATTCGGAGGTTGGTCGGGACAGCATTTT	CASRFGGWSGQHF
-	15	few	TRBV6-5	TRBJ1-2	TGTGCCAGCAGTTACTCGGGACTCCTCGACTATGGCTACACCTTC	CASSYSGLLDYGYTF
TRBD1	15	-	TRBV5-5	TRBJ1-2	TGTGCCAGCAGCTTGGGCCAGACAGGGGGAGATGGCTACACCTTC	CASSLGQTGGDGYTF
TRBD1	14	few	TRBV6-5	TRBJ1-5	TGTGCCAGCAGCGCGACAGGGGGTGGTCAGCCCCAGCATTTT	CASSATGGGQPQHF
TRBD2	17	-	TRBV20-1	TRBJ2-7	TGCAGTGCTAGTGCGCTAGCGGGGGGGGACAGCTCCTGCGAGCAGTACTTC	CSASALAGGDSSCEQYF
-	13	few	TRBV27	TRBJ1-2	TGTGCCAGCAGTGCCCAGGGTCTAGGGGGCTACACCTTC	CASSAQGLGGYTF
TRBD2	16	few	TRBV7-2	TRBJ2-3	TGTGCCAGCAGCCCCTTGCCTAGCGGGAGCACAGATACGCAGTATTTT	CASSPLPSGSTDTQYF
-	16	-	TRBV2	TRBJ2-1	TGTGCCAGCAGCGCCGGGGGGCCTGTAGGGTACAATGAGCAGTTCTTC	CASSAGGPVGYNEQFF
-	16	once	TRBV5-1	TRBJ1-2	TGCGCCAGCAGCTTGGACTCGGGGAACCCTAACTATGGCTACACCTTC	CASSLDSGNPNYGYTF
TRBD1	16	few	TRBV4-1	TRBJ1-5	TGCGCCAGCAGCCAAGAACTTACAGGGGGCAATCAGCCCCAGCATTTT	CASSQELTGGNQPQHF
TRBD2	17	few	TRBV3-1	TRBJ2-1	TGTGCCAGCAGCCGAAGCCTCGGGACTAGCGGGGGGTATGAGCAGTTCTTC	CASSRSLGTSGGYEQFF
-	14	-	TRBV15	TRBJ2-1	TGTGCCACCAGCGGACCACCCTTAGGGGATGAGCAGTTCTTC	CATSGPPLGDEQFF